This paragraph reports one TCR beta chain. Methods used by the authors: Nucleated cell counts were estimated from reference gene primer amplification. Some clones are missing from TCRdb's copy, which holds only in-frame ones; the method was immunoSEQ multiplex PCR. V, J and clone size derive from that table, while D and trimming were established from the DNA sequence. The sample lists approximately 140,000 clones; 88% were seen once. The data were taken from a study of blood T cell repertoires in COVID-19. The overall study: Samples of COVID-19 (acute and convalescent) were obtained from the United States, Italy and Spain.

Sequenced: peripheral blood. The TCR sequence derives from a human donor in a cohort sampled during active COVID-19.

The DNA for the CDR3 is TGTGCCACCCGGGACAGGGTGAGGGATCAGCCCCAGCATTTT. Translation: CATRDRVRDQPQHF. The chain uses TRBV2 and TRBJ1-5, with TRBD1 matching 9 bases. The germline V gene encodes CDR1 SNHLY and CDR2 FYNNEI. The length of the CDR3 is 14 residues. Trimming cost V 10 bases and J 5 bases; bases outside gene matches: 9.